The entry below gives a single T cell receptor (beta chain) sequence along with its context. Its antigen is as yet unknown. These data belong to a study of post-analysis software for immune sequencing data. For the study at large: Included among the disease courses, which were recorded for the cohort, were relapsing-remitting, secondary progressive and progressive-relapsing multiple sclerosis. The study's findings and limits: With F measure, samples from one preparation batch clustered together strongly. When patients were compared with controls, four or five TRBV segments were more frequent, TRBV5-6, TRBV5-1 and TRBV20-1 among them.

The CDR3 length is 15 residues. Per germline, CDR1 SEHNR and CDR2 FQNEAQ (reference sequence). Incorporated into the TCR beta cDNA libraries were unique molecular identifiers, which served to reduce PCR and sequencing biases. One entry per CDR3 protein, called by TCRdb with MiXCR from the PCR reads. The sample carries roughly 800,000 distinct CDR3 sequences, 40% to 55% recorded once. The rearrangement joins TRBV7-9 to TRBJ2-4; no reliable D call. TRBJ2-7 explains the end of the DNA better; the J call may be wrong. Input material: blood. The clonotype originates from a girl aged 10 to 17 with multiple sclerosis. CDR3 amino acids: CASSLGVGPLYEQYF. The CDR3 DNA sequence: TGTGCCAGCAGCTTAGGGGTCGGACCTTTATACGAGCAGTACTTC.